This T cell receptor beta chain was identified during a study of graft-versus-host responses after intestinal transplantation. About the study: Transplants given to recipients were multivisceral, liver-intestinal, or isolated intestinal. Tacrolimus plus steroids were given to all recipients for 2 to 4 years, preceded by anti-thymocyte globulin induction. Study-level points and caveats: Investigators detected GvH clones in recipient marrow, with some emerging earlier in ileum or blood. After transplant, early declines in HvG clones were associated with peak levels of circulating GvH clones.

With respect to this clone: The target antigen is unknown. The junction does not match germline at one end; this may be a read error.

This CDR3 is 12 amino acids long. In germline, CDR1 is SGHVS, CDR2 FQNEAQ. Libraries were prepared by immunoSEQ multiplex PCR; TCRdb keeps only in-frame clonotypes and omits some of them. The table includes 85,000 to 100,000 clones, about 82% detected once. The chain carries TRBV7-8 and TRBJ2-7; possibly TRBD2 for D (6 bases). The receptor was isolated from a human patient who received an intestinal transplant, so some T cells may come from the graft donor. Sample: PBMCs, taken 255 days after intestinal transplant. Here the CDR3 reads CASSLETGAMNF. The CDR3 DNA is TGTGCCAGCAGCTTAGAAACGGGAGCTATGAACTTC.